The entry below describes one T cell receptor beta chain. This sample is drawn from a study of blood T cell repertoires in COVID-19. Study overall: Specimens from acute and convalescent COVID-19 originated in the United States, Italy and Spain.

Profiling relied on immunoSEQ multiplex PCR, and the TCRdb table lists in-frame clones only, not all of them. Of roughly 58,000 clones detected, around 65% appear once; the ten largest clones hold about half. Participant-given clinical history determined each cohort assignment. A PCR-confirmed or clinician-diagnosed COVID-19 case had contacted exposed participants within 2 weeks of entry. The receptor was derived from a woman in her sixties who had been exposed to COVID-19. The sample comprised PBMCs or T cells enriched from blood (not recorded which).

The CDR3 here is CATRRGGESTDTQYF. CDR3 sequence (DNA): TGTGCCACCCGGCGGGGGGGCGAGAGCACAGATACGCAGTATTTT. V is TRBV19 and J is TRBJ2-3; TRBD2 aligns across 9 bases. Germline V gene lookup returns CDR1 LNHDA and CDR2 SQIVND (reference sequence). V shed 10 bases, J shed 0 bases, and the junction held 8 bases outside the gene matches. The CDR3 covers 15 residues.